The 28 T cell receptor beta chains below all came from one sample that was sequenced in a study of shared clonotypes between healthy human individuals. Only CD45RO-negative cells positively selected for CCR7 counted as naive CD8 cells, so terminally differentiated effector memory CD45RA+ cells were excluded. The protocol was immunoSEQ multiplex PCR, while the TCRdb copy is restricted to in-frame clones and leaves out a portion. The table records over 800,000 clones, more than 85% of them present only once. Sequencing used naive CD8+ T cells sorted from blood. The receptors stem from a man aged 30 to 39 in good health.

The chain uses TRBV6-5 and TRBJ2-1; possibly TRBD2 for D (5 bases). Germline loops: CDR1 MNHEY, CDR2 SVGAGI. The CDR3 covers 12 residues. The V and J ends lost 2 bases and 8 bases respectively, with 7 bases between them. CDR3 protein: CASSYEGYEQFF. For the CDR3, the DNA is TGTGCCAGCAGTTACGAGGGATATGAGCAGTTCTTC.

The table lists this clone with a count of one. V and J are TRBV7-9 and TRBJ2-7, with D unresolved. CDR3 length: 16 residues. V dropped 4 bases and J dropped 1 base, with 17 bases sitting between them. CDR1 is SEHNR and CDR2 is FQNEAQ in the germline V gene (reference sequence). The CDR3, as DNA: TGTGCCAGCAGCTCAAACACGAACAGAGATTCCTACGAGCAGTACTTC. This gives the protein CASSSNTNRDSYEQYF.

The chain couples TRBV7-9 to TRBJ2-7, with TRBD2 matching 8 bases. From germline, CDR1 is SEHNR and CDR2 FQNEAQ (reference sequence). CDR3 size: 15 residues. V gave up 2 bases and J gave up 0 bases; unmatched junction bases: 3. CDR3 nucleotide sequence: TGTGCCAGCAGCTTACAGCGGGAGATCTCCTACGAGCAGTACTTC. This sequence encodes CASSLQREISYEQYF.

The gene calls are TRBV18 and TRBJ2-1; D uncertain. The germline CDR1 and CDR2 sequences are KGHSH and LQKENI. The V end lost 0 bases, the J end lost 7 bases, and 19 bases lay between the germline ends. The CDR3 extends over 17 amino acids. The CDR3 nucleotides are TGTGCCAGCTCACCACCGCCCCTTGCAGGTGCTGGGAATGAGCAGTTCTTC. It yields the protein CASSPPPLAGAGNEQFF.

The chain joins TRBV7-9 to TRBJ1-2; D not resolved. V shed 1 base and J shed 5 bases, with 14 bases lying between them. Germline CDR1 reads SEHNR; CDR2 reads FQNEAQ (reference sequence). This CDR3 region has 15 residues. The CDR3 reads CASSLGPGTGYGYTF. The CDR3 DNA follows: TGTGCCAGCAGCTTAGGTCCAGGTACCGGGTATGGCTACACCTTC.

V usage is TRBV15 and J usage is TRBJ2-3; D gene uncertain. CDR3 length equals 15 residues. The germline gives CDR1 LNHNV, CDR2 YYDKDF (reference sequence). Trimming shortened V by 6 bases and J by 2 bases, and 15 bases separated the two germline ends. Written as DNA, the CDR3 is TGTGCCACCAGATTAGACGTTACTGCCACAGATACGCAGTATTTT. Translated, it gives CATRLDVTATDTQYF.

This clone was found a few times. The genes are TRBV7-9 and TRBJ2-1, with TRBD2 matching 10 bases. The CDR3 runs to 14 residues. Germline V gene lookup returns CDR1 SEHNR and CDR2 FQNEAQ (reference sequence). Trimming at V came to 4 bases and at J to 7 bases, leaving 4 bases not matched to a gene. The CDR3 is CASSSWTSGNEQFF. As DNA, the CDR3 is TGTGCCAGCAGCTCCTGGACTAGCGGAAATGAGCAGTTCTTC.

This chain connects TRBV7-6 to TRBJ1-5; D unresolved. This CDR3 contains 16 residues. Trimming pared 1 base from V and 3 bases from J, leaving 13 bases between. Germline V lookup: CDR1 SGHVS, CDR2 FNYEAQ. The CDR3 spells CASSLGPQETNQPQHF. The DNA for the CDR3 is TGTGCCAGCAGCTTAGGGCCCCAGGAGACCAATCAGCCCCAGCATTTT.

This chain uses TRBV9 with TRBJ2-7, with 7 bases fitting TRBD1. V gave up 6 bases and J gave up 4 bases; unmatched junction bases: 10. CDR3 size: 14 residues. Looked up from germline, CDR1 is SGDLS and CDR2 is YYNGEE. The CDR3 DNA reads as TGTGCCAGCAATCCCTCTGGGACAGCTTACGAGCAGTACTTC. It yields the protein CASNPSGTAYEQYF. The variable domain in full, with the rest retrieved from reference TRBV9 and TRBJ2-7, is DSGVTQTPKHLITATGQRVTLRCSPRSGDLSVYWYQQSLDQGLQFLIQYYNGEERAKGNILERFSAQQFPDLHSELNLSSLELGDSALYFCASNPSGTAYEQYFGPGTRLTVT.

A remark on this clone: The same CDR3 can be traced to other DNA sequences in this sample. The chain joins TRBV27 to TRBJ2-7; weak D call: TRBD1 (6 bases). Germline V gene data show CDR1 as MNHEY and CDR2 as SMNVEV (reference sequence). V lost 4 bases and J 2 bases, leaving 9 bases between the germline ends. The CDR3 is made up of 13 amino acids. CDR3 nucleotides: TGTGCCAGCAGTTACAGGGCGCCCTACGAGCAGTACTTC. Residues: CASSYRAPYEQYF.

V and J are TRBV7-9 and TRBJ2-3; no definite D call. Trimming left V 5 bases short and J 5 bases short, with 8 bases between. This CDR3 contains 12 residues. Germline CDR1 SEHNR, CDR2 FQNEAQ (reference sequence). CDR3 loop: CASSPPGDTQYF. The CDR3, as DNA: TGTGCCAGCAGCCCCCCGGGAGATACGCAGTATTTT.

The chain links TRBV7-9 to TRBJ2-7; either TRBD1 or TRBD2 may fit D (6 bases each). Per germline, CDR1 SEHNR and CDR2 FQNEAQ (reference sequence). V lost 1 base and J 0 bases, leaving 10 bases between the germline ends. CDR3 length equals 15 residues. The CDR3 DNA reads TGTGCCAGCAGCTTAGGGGGGGACAACTCCTACGAGCAGTACTTC. This translates into CASSLGGDNSYEQYF. The complete variable domain, with remaining parts taken from reference TRBV7-9 and TRBJ2-7, reads DTGVSQNPRHKITKRGQNVTFRCDPISEHNRLYWYRQTLGQGPEFLTYFQNEAQLEKSRLLSDRFSAERPKGSFSTLEIQRTEQGDSAMYLCASSLGGDNSYEQYFGPGTRLTVT.

The gene calls are TRBV28 and TRBJ2-7; no clear D. The CDR3 has 11 amino acids. Trimming cost V 4 bases and J 7 bases, with 8 bases left between them. The germline V gene encodes CDR1 MDHEN and CDR2 SYDVKM. CDR3 coding DNA: TGTGCCAGCAGTTCGCCGATAGAGCAGTACTTC. This encodes CASSSPIEQYF.

In regard to this clone: The same CDR3 also results from other DNA sequences found in this sample. V and J are TRBV27 and TRBJ1-5; D is unresolved. Germline V gene data show CDR1 as MNHEY and CDR2 as SMNVEV (reference sequence). The germline V and J ends were trimmed by 2 bases and 1 base, with 3 bases remaining between them. The CDR3 is 13 amino acids. Here the CDR3 reads CASSLGSNQPQHF. The CDR3 nucleotides are TGTGCCAGCAGTTTAGGGAGCAATCAGCCCCAGCATTTT.

This clone has a single count. The chain joins TRBV27 to TRBJ2-2; a weak D match, TRBD1 (6 bases). This CDR3 contains 14 residues. Germline V gives CDR1 MNHEY, CDR2 SMNVEV (reference sequence). The V gene lost 4 bases and the J gene lost 6 bases, with 12 bases spanning the gap. This chain's CDR3 is CASSSDRNPGELFF. In nucleotides, the CDR3 is TGTGCCAGCAGTTCAGACAGGAATCCCGGGGAGCTGTTTTTT.

This chain connects TRBV6-5 to TRBJ2-5; either TRBD1 or TRBD2 may supply D (6 bases each). CDR3 length: 14 residues. Germline V gene lookup returns CDR1 MNHEY and CDR2 SVGAGI. Trimming removed 3 bases from V and 5 bases from J, with 13 bases in between. The chain's CDR3 is CASSYFRGQETQYF. The CDR3, as DNA: TGTGCCAGCAGTTATTTCCGGGGGCAGGAGACCCAGTACTTC.

Here the CDR3 DNA reads TGCGCCAGCAGCGCCACCCCAGGGGGCGGTCAGCCCCAGCATTTT. Its translation is CASSATPGGGQPQHF. The rearrangement joins TRBV5-1 to TRBJ1-5; 8 bases are a match to TRBD1. V was clipped by 4 bases and J by 6 bases; unmatched bases: 9. Germline V gene sequence: CDR1 SGHRS, CDR2 YFSETQ. The length of the CDR3 is 15 residues.

V and J are TRBV29-1 and TRBJ2-7, with 7 bases identical to TRBD1. From germline, CDR1 is SQVTM and CDR2 ANQGSEA. V lost 3 bases and J lost 6; bases outside the gene matches: 5. The CDR3 is made up of 12 amino acids. The CDR3 nucleotides read TGCAGCGTTGACTGGACAGGAGGCGAGCAGTACTTC. Protein product: CSVDWTGGEQYF.

This chain links TRBV15 with TRBJ2-3; 7 bases map to TRBD2. Germline assignment: CDR1 LNHNV and CDR2 YYDKDF (reference sequence). The CDR3 covers 17 residues. V lost 3 bases and J lost 1; bases outside the gene matches: 10. The CDR3 region is CATSSNRDYPGTDTQYF. CDR3 nucleotide sequence: TGTGCCACCAGCAGTAACCGGGACTATCCAGGCACAGATACGCAGTATTTT. The full variable domain, rest sourced from reference TRBV15 and TRBJ2-3, is DAMVIQNPRYQVTQFGKPVTLSCSQTLNHNVMYWYQQKSSQAPKLLFHYYDKDFNNEADTPDNFQSRRPNTSFCFLDIRSPGLGDTAMYLCATSSNRDYPGTDTQYFGPGTRLTVL.

Note on this clone: This same CDR3 is encoded by further DNA sequences in the sample. The chain links TRBV27 to TRBJ2-1; 11 positions match TRBD2. This CDR3 contains 15 residues. V lost 4 bases and J lost 4; bases outside the gene matches: 3. CDR1 MNHEY and CDR2 SMNVEV come from the germline V gene (reference sequence). The CDR3, as DNA: TGTGCCAGCAGTTCGGGACTAGCGGCTTACAATGAGCAGTTCTTC. This codes for CASSSGLAAYNEQFF.

The gene calls are TRBV5-1 and TRBJ2-5; 11 nucleotides match TRBD1. This CDR3 is built from 16 residues. The V segment lost 5 bases and the J segment 5 bases; nucleotides outside the gene matches: 11. Germline V CDR1 and CDR2: SGHRS, YFSETQ. CDR3 nucleotides: TGCGCCAGCAGACTTGGGACAGGGGGATCTAGCGAGACCCAGTACTTC. Its translation: CASRLGTGGSSETQYF.

This rearrangement joins TRBV4-2 to TRBJ2-1; the match to TRBD2 covers 14 bases. Trimming removed 4 bases from V and 8 bases from J; junction bases left unmatched: 22. The CDR3 loop spans 21 amino acids. The V gene's germline CDR1 is LGHNA and CDR2 YNFKEQ. The CDR3 sequence: CASSRTPPGLAGVLISDEQFF. CDR3 sequence (DNA): TGTGCCAGCAGCCGTACTCCTCCGGGACTAGCGGGAGTGTTGATTTCCGATGAGCAGTTCTTC.

The DNA of the CDR3 is TGTGCCAGCAGCTTATTGGCATACGGGGACTACGAGCAGTACTTC. The encoded protein is CASSLLAYGDYEQYF. The chain recombines TRBV7-8 with TRBJ2-7, with D possibly matching TRBD2 (5 bases). CDR1 SGHVS and CDR2 FQNEAQ come from the germline V gene. This CDR3 has 15 amino acids. The V end was cut by 2 bases, the J end by 3 bases, with 14 bases between.

This sequence joins TRBV5-1 and TRBJ1-2, with TRBD1 matching over 8 bases. The CDR3 runs 16 residues. Germline values: CDR1 SGHRS, CDR2 YFSETQ. Trimming removed 1 base from V and 4 bases from J; junction bases left unmatched: 9. The CDR3 sequence is CASSLMPGQGSYGYTF. For the CDR3, the DNA is TGCGCCAGCAGCTTGATGCCCGGACAGGGCAGCTATGGCTACACCTTC.

The chain combines TRBV7-2 with TRBJ2-1; 8 bases fit TRBD2. V was pared by 5 bases and J by 6 bases, with 15 bases of the junction left unmatched. The CDR3 is made up of 17 amino acids. Germline V gives CDR1 SGHTA, CDR2 FQGNSA. The CDR3 here is CASSPEWWLAGGNEQFF. CDR3 bases: TGTGCCAGCAGCCCTGAATGGTGGCTAGCGGGCGGCAATGAGCAGTTCTTC.

The V gene is TRBV6-4, the J gene TRBJ2-1, with 10 bases matching TRBD2. The CDR3 length is 18 residues. Trimming at V came to 3 bases and at J to 0 bases, leaving 8 bases not matched to a gene. Germline V CDR1 and CDR2: MRHNA, SNTAGT. CDR3 protein: CASSEEGLAFSSYNEQFF. The CDR3 nucleotides are TGTGCCAGCAGTGAAGAGGGACTAGCGTTTAGCTCCTACAATGAGCAGTTCTTC.

This chain joins TRBV6-6 and TRBJ1-5; unclear D gene. The germline gives CDR1 MNHNY, CDR2 SVGAGI (reference sequence). Trimming stripped 4 bases from V and 2 bases from J, with 9 bases between. This CDR3 contains 14 residues. CDR3 coding DNA: TGTGCCAGCAGTTTGAACCCGGGCAATCAGCCCCAGCATTTT. This codes for CASSLNPGNQPQHF.

This clone was seen a single time. The chain couples TRBV4-2 to TRBJ1-5; the match to TRBD1 covers 7 bases. V gave up 1 base and J gave up 5 bases; unmatched junction bases: 8. CDR1 LGHNA and CDR2 YNFKEQ come from the germline V gene. The CDR3 extends over 16 amino acids. CDR3 amino acids: CASSQGGIGGHQPQHF. The CDR3, as DNA: TGTGCCAGCAGCCAAGGTGGAATAGGGGGCCATCAGCCCCAGCATTTT.